Below, one T cell receptor (beta chain) is given with its context. The antigen is not known. CDR3 length: 12 residues. Germline V gene data show CDR1 as MDHEN and CDR2 as SYDVKM. The trim removed 1 base at V and 12 bases at J, leaving 5 bases unmatched. The data derive from a study of shared clonotypes between healthy human individuals. Method: immunoSEQ multiplex PCR; TCRdb's copy keeps in-frame clones and lacks some. The top ten clones hold roughly 13% of a sample with 400,000 to 500,000 clones, around 78% of them seen once. Broader study findings: Sequencing depth was expected to influence donor clonotype sharing.

Sequences were obtained from PBMCs. V gene TRBV28 combines with J gene TRBJ1-1, with 7 nucleotides matching TRBD1. This sequence was found in a woman aged 40 to 50 in good health. Some clones in this sample may be carry-over from other donors' samples. Here the CDR3 reads CASSLFRQGPFF. In nucleotides, the CDR3 is TGTGCCAGCAGTTTATTTCGACAGGGACCTTTCTTT.